This T cell receptor beta chain was retrieved from a study of blood T cell repertoires in COVID-19. About the research overall: Sample material is recorded as cDNA or gDNA derived from T cells, B-cell-depleted T cells, or PBMCs.

Original analysis: Reference gene primer amplification yielded estimated nucleated cell counts. The method was immunoSEQ multiplex PCR; TCRdb's version includes in-frame clones alone and lacks a portion of them. V, J and clone size derive from that table, while D and trimming were established from the DNA sequence. The sample consists of over 100,000 clones, approximately 81% of them appearing once. In this sample, this clone turned up a few times. Trimming cost V 0 bases and J 3 bases; bases outside gene matches: 11. Germline loops: CDR1 LNHNV, CDR2 YYDKDF (reference sequence). The CDR3 totals 17 residues.

The source of this sequence is a woman of 80 years or more with acute or convalescent COVID-19. Sequencing used peripheral blood. The rearrangement links TRBV15 to TRBJ2-7; 7 bases fit TRBD1. In nucleotides, the CDR3 is TGTGCCACCAGCAGAGATCCCCGACAGGGAGTAAACTACGAGCAGTACTTC. As protein: CATSRDPRQGVNYEQYF.